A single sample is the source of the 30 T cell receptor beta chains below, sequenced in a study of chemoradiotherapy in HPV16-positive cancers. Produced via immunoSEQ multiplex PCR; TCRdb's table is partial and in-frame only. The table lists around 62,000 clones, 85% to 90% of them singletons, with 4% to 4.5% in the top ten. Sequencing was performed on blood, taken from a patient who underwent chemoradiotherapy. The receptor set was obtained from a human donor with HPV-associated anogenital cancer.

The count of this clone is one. The CDR3 protein is CASSRTGVLTF. The CDR3 bases are TGTGCCAGCAGTCGGACAGGGGTCCTCACCTTC. This chain connects TRBV28 to TRBJ1-2; 9 bases map to TRBD1. The CDR3 spans 11 residues. After removal of 5 bases from V and 13 bases from J, the junction contained 5 bases not matched to a gene. Germline CDR1 reads MDHEN; CDR2 reads SYDVKM.

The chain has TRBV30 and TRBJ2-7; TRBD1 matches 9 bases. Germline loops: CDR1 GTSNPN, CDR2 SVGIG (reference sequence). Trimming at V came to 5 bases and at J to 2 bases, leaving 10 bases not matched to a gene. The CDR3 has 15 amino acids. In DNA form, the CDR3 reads TGTGCCTGGGGCAAACAGGGGGCGCCCACCTACGAGCAGTACTTC. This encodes CAWGKQGAPTYEQYF. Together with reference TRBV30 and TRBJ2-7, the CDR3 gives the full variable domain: SQTIHQWPATLVQPVGSPLSLECTVEGTSNPNLYWYRQAAGRGLQLLFYSVGIGQISSEVPQNLSASRPQDRQFILSSKKLLLSDSGFYLCAWGKQGAPTYEQYFGPGTRLTVT.

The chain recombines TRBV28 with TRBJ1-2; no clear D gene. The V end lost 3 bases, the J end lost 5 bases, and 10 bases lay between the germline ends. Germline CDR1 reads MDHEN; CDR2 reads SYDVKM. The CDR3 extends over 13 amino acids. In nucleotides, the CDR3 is TGTGCCAGCAGTTTCCGGGATGGGTATGGCTACACCTTC. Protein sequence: CASSFRDGYGYTF.

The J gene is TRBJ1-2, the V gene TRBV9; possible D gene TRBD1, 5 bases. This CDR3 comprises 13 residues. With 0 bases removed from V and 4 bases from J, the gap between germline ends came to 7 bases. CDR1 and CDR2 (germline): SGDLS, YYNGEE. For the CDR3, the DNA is TGTGCCAGCAGCGTAGTCGGGGGCTATGGCTACACCTTC. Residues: CASSVVGGYGYTF.

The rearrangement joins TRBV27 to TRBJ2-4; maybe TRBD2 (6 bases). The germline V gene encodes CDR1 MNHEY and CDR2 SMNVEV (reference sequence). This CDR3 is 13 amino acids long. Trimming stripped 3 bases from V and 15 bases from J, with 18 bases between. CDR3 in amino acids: CASSFLGEEGLYF. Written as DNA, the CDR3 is TGTGCCAGCAGTTTCCTCGGGGAGGAGGGATTGTACTTC.

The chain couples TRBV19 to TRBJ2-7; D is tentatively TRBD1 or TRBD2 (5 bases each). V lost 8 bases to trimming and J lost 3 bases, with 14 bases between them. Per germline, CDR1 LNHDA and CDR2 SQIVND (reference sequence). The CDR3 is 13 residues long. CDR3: CASSSYGGYEQYF. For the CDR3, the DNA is TGTGCCAGTTCTTCCTATGGGGGCTACGAGCAGTACTTC.

CDR3 nucleotide sequence: TGTGCCAGCAGGTGGGGGGGGACTAATGAAAAACTGTTTTTT. Translation gives CASRWGGTNEKLFF. The chain carries TRBV27 and TRBJ1-4; weak D call: TRBD1 (5 bases). The CDR3 has 14 residues. Trimming shortened V by 6 bases and J by 2 bases, and 10 bases separated the two germline ends. Looked up from germline, CDR1 is MNHEY and CDR2 is SMNVEV (reference sequence).

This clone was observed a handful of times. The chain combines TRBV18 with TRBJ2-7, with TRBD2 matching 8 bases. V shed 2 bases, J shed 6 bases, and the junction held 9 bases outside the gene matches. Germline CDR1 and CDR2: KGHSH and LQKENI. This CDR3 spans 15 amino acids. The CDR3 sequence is CASSPVDALAVEQYF. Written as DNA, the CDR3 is TGTGCCAGCTCACCAGTAGATGCACTAGCGGTCGAGCAGTACTTC. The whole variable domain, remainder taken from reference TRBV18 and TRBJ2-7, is NAGVMQNPRHLVRRRGQEARLRCSPMKGHSHVYWYRQLPEEGLKFMVYLQKENIIDESGMPKERFSAEFPKEGPSILRIQQVVRGDSAAYFCASSPVDALAVEQYFGPGTRLTVT.

The CDR3 protein is CASSHQGGYEQYF. The DNA for the CDR3 is TGTGCCAGCAGTCACCAGGGGGGGTACGAGCAGTACTTC. The chain combines TRBV28 with TRBJ2-7; the D call may be TRBD1 or TRBD2 (7 bases each). The V gene lost 5 bases and the J gene lost 4 bases, with 12 bases spanning the gap. The CDR3 loop spans 13 amino acids. Germline V gives CDR1 MDHEN, CDR2 SYDVKM. Filled out from reference TRBV28 and TRBJ2-7, the complete variable domain reads DVKVTQSSRYLVKRTGEKVFLECVQDMDHENMFWYRQDPGLGLRLIYFSYDVKMKEKGDIPEGYSVSREKKERFSLILESASTNQTSMYLCASSHQGGYEQYFGPGTRLTVT.

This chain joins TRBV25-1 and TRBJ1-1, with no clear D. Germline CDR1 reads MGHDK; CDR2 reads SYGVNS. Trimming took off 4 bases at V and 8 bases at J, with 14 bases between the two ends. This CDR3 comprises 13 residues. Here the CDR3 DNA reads TGTGCCAGCAGTGCCCCGGGGTCTTCCGAAGCTTTCTTT. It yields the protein CASSAPGSSEAFF.

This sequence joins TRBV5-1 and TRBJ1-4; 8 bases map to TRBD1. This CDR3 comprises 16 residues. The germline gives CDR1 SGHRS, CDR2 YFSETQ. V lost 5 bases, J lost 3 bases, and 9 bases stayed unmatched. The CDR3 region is CASSFQGAPANEKLFF. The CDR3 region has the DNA TGCGCCAGCAGTTTCCAGGGGGCGCCGGCTAATGAAAAACTGTTTTTT.

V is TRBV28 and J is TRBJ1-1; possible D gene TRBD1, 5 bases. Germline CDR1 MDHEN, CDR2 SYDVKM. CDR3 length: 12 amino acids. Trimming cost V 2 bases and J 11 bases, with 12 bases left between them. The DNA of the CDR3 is TGTGCCAGCAGTTTACAGGGTACTAAGGCTTTCTTT. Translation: CASSLQGTKAFF.

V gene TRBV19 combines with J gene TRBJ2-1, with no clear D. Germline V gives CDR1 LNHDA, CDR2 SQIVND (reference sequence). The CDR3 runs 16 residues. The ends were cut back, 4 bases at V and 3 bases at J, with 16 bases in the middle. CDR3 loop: CASSTRTVQYYNEQFF. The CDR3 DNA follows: TGTGCCAGTAGTACCAGGACGGTGCAATACTACAATGAGCAGTTCTTC.

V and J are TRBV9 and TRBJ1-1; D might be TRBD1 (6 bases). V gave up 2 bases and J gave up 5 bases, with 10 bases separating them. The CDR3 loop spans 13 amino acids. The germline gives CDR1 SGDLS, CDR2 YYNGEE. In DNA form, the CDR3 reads TGTGCCAGCAGCGTGGACAGTAAAACTGAAGCTTTCTTT. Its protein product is CASSVDSKTEAFF.

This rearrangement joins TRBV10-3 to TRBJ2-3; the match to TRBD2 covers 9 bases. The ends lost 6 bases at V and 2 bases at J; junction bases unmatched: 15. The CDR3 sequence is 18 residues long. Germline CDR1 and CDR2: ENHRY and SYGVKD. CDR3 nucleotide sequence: TGTGCCATCAGGGGGGGCGCCTCTAGCGGGACTTTCACAGATACGCAGTATTTT. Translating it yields CAIRGGASSGTFTDTQYF.

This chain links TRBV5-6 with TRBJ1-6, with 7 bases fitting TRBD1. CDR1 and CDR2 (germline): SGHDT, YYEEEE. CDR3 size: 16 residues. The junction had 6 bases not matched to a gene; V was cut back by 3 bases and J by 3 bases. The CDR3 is CASSYGRDSYNSPLHF. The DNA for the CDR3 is TGTGCCAGCAGCTACGGCCGGGACAGCTATAATTCACCCCTCCACTTT.

For the CDR3, the DNA is TGTGCCAGCTCACCAGGGGAGGGGTATGGCTACACCTTC. Its protein product is CASSPGEGYGYTF. The J gene is TRBJ1-2, the V gene TRBV18; weak D call: TRBD1 (5 bases). Germline lookup yields CDR1 KGHSH and CDR2 LQKENI. Trimming took 2 bases from V and 5 from J, leaving 9 bases between them. This CDR3 has 13 residues. Based on the CDR3 plus reference TRBV18 and TRBJ1-2, the full variable domain is NAGVMQNPRHLVRRRGQEARLRCSPMKGHSHVYWYRQLPEEGLKFMVYLQKENIIDESGMPKERFSAEFPKEGPSILRIQQVVRGDSAAYFCASSPGEGYGYTFGSGTRLTVV.

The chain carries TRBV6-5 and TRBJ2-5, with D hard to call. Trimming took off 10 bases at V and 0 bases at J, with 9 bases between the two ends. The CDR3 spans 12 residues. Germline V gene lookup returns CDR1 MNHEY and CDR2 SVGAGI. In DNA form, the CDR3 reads TGTGCCACGAACGACAACCAAGAGACCCAGTACTTC. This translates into CATNDNQETQYF.

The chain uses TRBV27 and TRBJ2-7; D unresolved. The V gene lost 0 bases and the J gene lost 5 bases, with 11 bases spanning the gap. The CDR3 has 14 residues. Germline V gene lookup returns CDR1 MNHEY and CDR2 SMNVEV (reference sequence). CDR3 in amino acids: CASSLSSNADEQYF. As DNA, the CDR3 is TGTGCCAGCAGTTTATCCTCTAATGCTGACGAGCAGTACTTC.

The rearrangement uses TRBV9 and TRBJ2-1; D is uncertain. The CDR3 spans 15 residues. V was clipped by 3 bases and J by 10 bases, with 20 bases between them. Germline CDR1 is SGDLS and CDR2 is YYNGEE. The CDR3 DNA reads TGTGCCAGCAGCGCGCCGAACGTGGGCGTGGAGGAGCAGTTCTTC. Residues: CASSAPNVGVEEQFF.

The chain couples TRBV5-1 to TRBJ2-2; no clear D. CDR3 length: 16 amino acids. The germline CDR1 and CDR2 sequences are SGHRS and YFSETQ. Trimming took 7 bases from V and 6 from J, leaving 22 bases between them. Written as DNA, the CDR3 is TGCGCCAGCCAAGAGAAGGGTTTAGCTTTTCCCGGGGAGCTGTTTTTT. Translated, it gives CASQEKGLAFPGELFF.

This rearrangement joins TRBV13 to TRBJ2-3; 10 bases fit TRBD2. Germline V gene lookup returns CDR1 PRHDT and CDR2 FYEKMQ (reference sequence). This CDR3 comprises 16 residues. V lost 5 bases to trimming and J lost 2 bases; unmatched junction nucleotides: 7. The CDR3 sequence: CASSLQTSGFTDTQYF. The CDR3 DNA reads TGTGCCAGCAGCCTCCAGACTAGCGGGTTCACAGATACGCAGTATTTT.

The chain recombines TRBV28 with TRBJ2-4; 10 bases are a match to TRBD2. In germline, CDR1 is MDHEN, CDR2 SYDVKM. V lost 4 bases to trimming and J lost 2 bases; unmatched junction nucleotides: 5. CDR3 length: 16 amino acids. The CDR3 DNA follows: TGTGCCAGCAGTTACCCTAGCGGGAGTTCCAAAAACATTCAGTACTTC. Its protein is CASSYPSGSSKNIQYF.

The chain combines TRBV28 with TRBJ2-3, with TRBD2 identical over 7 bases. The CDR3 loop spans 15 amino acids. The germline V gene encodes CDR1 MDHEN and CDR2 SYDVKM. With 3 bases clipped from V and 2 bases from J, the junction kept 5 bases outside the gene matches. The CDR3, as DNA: TGTGCCAGCAGTTTGCGGGGGATCCTCACAGATACGCAGTATTTT. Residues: CASSLRGILTDTQYF.

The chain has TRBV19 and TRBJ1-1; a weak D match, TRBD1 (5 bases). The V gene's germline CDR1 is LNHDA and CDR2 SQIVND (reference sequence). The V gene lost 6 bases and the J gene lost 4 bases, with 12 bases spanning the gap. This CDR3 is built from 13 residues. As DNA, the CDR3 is TGTGCCAGTAGGCCGGACAAAGTCACTGAAGCTTTCTTT. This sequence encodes CASRPDKVTEAFF.

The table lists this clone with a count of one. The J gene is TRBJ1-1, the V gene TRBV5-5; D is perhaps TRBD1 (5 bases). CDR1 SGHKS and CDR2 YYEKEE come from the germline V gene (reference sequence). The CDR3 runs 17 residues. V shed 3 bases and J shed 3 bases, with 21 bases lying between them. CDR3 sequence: CASSSYVTGTSHTEAFF. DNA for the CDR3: TGTGCCAGCAGCTCATACGTCACCGGGACTTCACACACTGAAGCTTTCTTT.

CDR3 amino acids: CASSLSGADQPQHF. The CDR3 region has the DNA TGCGCCAGCAGCTTGTCAGGGGCGGATCAGCCCCAGCATTTT. The chain employs TRBV5-1 and TRBJ1-5; possible D gene TRBD1, 6 bases. The CDR3 is made up of 14 amino acids. The V end lost 1 base, the J end lost 5 bases, and 10 bases lay between the germline ends. Germline V CDR1 and CDR2: SGHRS, YFSETQ. Using reference TRBV5-1 and TRBJ1-5 for the parts outside the CDR3, the full variable domain is KAGVTQTPRYLIKTRGQQVTLSCSPISGHRSVSWYQQTPGQGLQFLFEYFSETQRNKGNFPGRFSGRQFSNSRSEMNVSTLELGDSALYLCASSLSGADQPQHFGDGTRLSIL.

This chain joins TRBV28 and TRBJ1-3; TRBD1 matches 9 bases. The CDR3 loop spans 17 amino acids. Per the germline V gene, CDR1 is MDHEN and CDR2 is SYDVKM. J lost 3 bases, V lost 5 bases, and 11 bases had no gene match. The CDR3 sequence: CASSEQTGGSSGNTIYF. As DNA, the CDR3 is TGTGCCAGCAGTGAACAAACAGGGGGCTCGAGTGGAAACACCATATATTTT. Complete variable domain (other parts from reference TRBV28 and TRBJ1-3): DVKVTQSSRYLVKRTGEKVFLECVQDMDHENMFWYRQDPGLGLRLIYFSYDVKMKEKGDIPEGYSVSREKKERFSLILESASTNQTSMYLCASSEQTGGSSGNTIYFGEGSWLTVV.

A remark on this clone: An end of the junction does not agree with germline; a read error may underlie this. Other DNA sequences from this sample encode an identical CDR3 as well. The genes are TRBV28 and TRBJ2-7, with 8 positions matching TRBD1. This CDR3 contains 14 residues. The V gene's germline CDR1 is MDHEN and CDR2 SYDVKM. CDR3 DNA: TGTGCTAGCAGTTCCGGGACAGGACCCTACGAGCAGTACTTC. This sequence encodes CASSSGTGPYEQYF.

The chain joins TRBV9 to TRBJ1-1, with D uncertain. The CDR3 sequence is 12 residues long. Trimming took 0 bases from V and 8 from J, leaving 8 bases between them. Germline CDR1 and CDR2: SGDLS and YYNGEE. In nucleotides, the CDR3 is TGTGCCAGCAGCGTAGCCGCAGGAGAAGCTTTCTTT. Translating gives CASSVAAGEAFF.